This T cell receptor beta chain was captured in a study of T cells in localized non-small cell lung cancer. Findings and limits, study-wide: A single tumor region was sequenced, leaving heterogeneity possible. Within adjacent lung there appeared a median roughly 60 of the top 100 tumor clones. There was an association of higher blood T cell density with longer overall survival. Uninvolved neighboring lung showed the greatest T cell clonality, exceeding tumor.

The method was immunoSEQ multiplex PCR; TCRdb's version includes in-frame clones alone and lacks a portion of them. The table records tens of thousands of clones, about 83% of them present only once. Notes on this clone: Antigen: not known.

The ends were cut back, 5 bases at V and 8 bases at J, with 13 bases in the middle. Germline values: CDR1 MDHEN, CDR2 SYDVKM. The CDR3 has 13 amino acids. The chain couples TRBV28 to TRBJ2-4; D is uncertain. The sequence was collected from a female donor of 60 years or more with stage I lung adenocarcinoma. Source: peripheral blood, taken before any cancer treatment. CDR3 bases: TGTGCCAGCAGTCCCCCCCGGGTCGACATTCAGTACTTC. Its translation: CASSPPRVDIQYF.